This is a list of T cell receptor beta chains from one sample in a study of PD-1 and CTLA-4 blockade in melanoma. The method was immunoSEQ multiplex PCR; TCRdb's version includes in-frame clones alone and lacks a portion of them. This sample has roughly 30,000 clones; roughly 90% occur once, and the top ten carry 5% to 8%. The starting material was CD8+ T cells from peripheral blood, obtained from a patient given anti-PD-1 treatment. The receptors here all came from a human donor with melanoma. Both conserved end residues are part of each CDR3. The D gene is left open where the match is weak. The size entry is marked missing in some rows and otherwise reads once, few, many or a size class.

V gene: TRBV11-2
clone size: -
J gene: TRBJ1-2
D gene: -
CDR3 DNA: TGTGCCAGCAGCCCTCGGCCCTTTTTCACCTATGGCTACACCTTC
CDR3 protein: CASSPRPFFTYGYTF

V gene: TRBV11-3
clone size: -
J gene: TRBJ2-3
D gene: -
CDR3 DNA: TGTGCCAGCAGCCCCGGACAGTTTAGCACAGATACGCAGTATTTT
CDR3 protein: CASSPGQFSTDTQYF

V gene: TRBV6-1
clone size: -
J gene: TRBJ1-2
D gene: -
CDR3 DNA: TGTGCCAGCAGTGAAGTGGTGACAGTCTATTCTACGTACGGCTACACCTTC
CDR3 protein: CASSEVVTVYSTYGYTF

V gene: TRBV27
clone size: -
J gene: TRBJ2-7
D gene: -
CDR3 DNA: TGTGCCAGCAGTTTATCTGGCTACGAGCAGTACTTC
CDR3 protein: CASSLSGYEQYF

V gene: TRBV2
clone size: -
J gene: TRBJ2-7
D gene: -
CDR3 DNA: TGTGCCAGTACCCGGGGGTTACGAACCTACGAGCAGTACTTC
CDR3 protein: CASTRGLRTYEQYF

V gene: TRBV30
clone size: -
J gene: TRBJ1-4
D gene: -
CDR3 DNA: TGTGCCTGGGGCGACGGGGGGGAAAAACTGTTTTTT
CDR3 protein: CAWGDGGEKLFF

V gene: TRBV28
clone size: -
J gene: TRBJ1-2
D gene: TRBD1
CDR3 DNA: TGTGCCAGCAGTCCCCTAGGGGGACAGGCGATTAACTATGGCTACACCTTC
CDR3 protein: CASSPLGGQAINYGYTF

V gene: TRBV18
clone size: -
J gene: TRBJ2-3
D gene: TRBD2
CDR3 DNA: TGTGCCAGCTCACCAGGGACTAGTACAGATACGCAGTATTTT
CDR3 protein: CASSPGTSTDTQYF

V gene: TRBV7-2
clone size: few
J gene: TRBJ1-5
D gene: -
CDR3 DNA: TGTGCCAGCAGCTTAGGAGCTCAGCCCCAGCATTTT
CDR3 protein: CASSLGAQPQHF

V gene: TRBV4-1
clone size: -
J gene: TRBJ1-2
D gene: -
CDR3 DNA: TGCGCCAGCAGCCAAGAGTGGGGGAACTATGGCTACACCTTC
CDR3 protein: CASSQEWGNYGYTF

V gene: TRBV27
clone size: -
J gene: TRBJ1-1
D gene: -
CDR3 DNA: TGTGCCAGCAGTTTGGCAGGGAACACTGAAGCTTTCTTT
CDR3 protein: CASSLAGNTEAFF

V gene: TRBV9
clone size: -
J gene: TRBJ2-1
D gene: -
CDR3 DNA: TGTGCCAGCAGCGACCGGGGGGCCCCTTACAATGAGCAGTTCTTC
CDR3 protein: CASSDRGAPYNEQFF

V gene: TRBV7-9
clone size: -
J gene: TRBJ2-2
D gene: -
CDR3 DNA: TGTGCCAGCAGCTTCGAGACGAACACCGGGGAGCTGTTTTTT
CDR3 protein: CASSFETNTGELFF

V gene: TRBV15
clone size: -
J gene: TRBJ1-4
D gene: TRBD1
CDR3 DNA: TGTGCCACCAGCATAACCGGGACAGTCGGGGAAAAACTGTTTTTT
CDR3 protein: CATSITGTVGEKLFF

V gene: TRBV28
clone size: -
J gene: TRBJ1-1
D gene: -
CDR3 DNA: TGTGCCAGCAGGAGAGTCACTGAAGCTTTCTTT
CDR3 protein: CASRRVTEAFF

V gene: TRBV20-1
clone size: -
J gene: TRBJ2-1
D gene: -
CDR3 DNA: TGCAGTGCTAGGGAGCTGGGGGAGCAGTTCTTC
CDR3 protein: CSARELGEQFF

V gene: TRBV19
clone size: -
J gene: TRBJ2-1
D gene: TRBD1
CDR3 DNA: TGTGCCAGTAGTATGACAGGGGCTAATGAGCAGTTCTTC
CDR3 protein: CASSMTGANEQFF

V gene: TRBV4-1
clone size: -
J gene: TRBJ2-1
D gene: TRBD1
CDR3 DNA: TGCGCCAGCAGCCAAGGGGGGACAGTCCGAAATGAGCAGTTCTTC
CDR3 protein: CASSQGGTVRNEQFF

V gene: TRBV11-2
clone size: -
J gene: TRBJ1-2
D gene: -
CDR3 DNA: TGTGCCAGCAGCTTTTCTTCTTTAGACGTCAACTATGGCTACACCTTC
CDR3 protein: CASSFSSLDVNYGYTF

V gene: TRBV7-8
clone size: -
J gene: TRBJ2-4
D gene: -
CDR3 DNA: TGTGCCAGCAGCTTAAGACCAGGGGACGGGGGAACCAAAAACATTCAGTACTTC
CDR3 protein: CASSLRPGDGGTKNIQYF

V gene: TRBV2
clone size: -
J gene: TRBJ2-3
D gene: TRBD2
CDR3 DNA: TGTGCCAGCTTGGGCACAACTAGCGGTAGCACAGATACGCAGTATTTT
CDR3 protein: CASLGTTSGSTDTQYF

V gene: TRBV29-1
clone size: -
J gene: TRBJ1-2
D gene: -
CDR3 DNA: TGCAGCGTTGAATACTATCAAGGTGCTGACTATGGCTACACCTTC
CDR3 protein: CSVEYYQGADYGYTF

V gene: TRBV19
clone size: few
J gene: TRBJ2-1
D gene: -
CDR3 DNA: TGTGCCAGTAGTACGTTAGATGCCTCTTACAATGAGCAGTTCTTC
CDR3 protein: CASSTLDASYNEQFF

V gene: TRBV30
clone size: -
J gene: TRBJ1-1
D gene: -
CDR3 DNA: TGTGCCTGGAGCTGGGAAGGAGCAGGCAACACTGAAGCTTTCTTT
CDR3 protein: CAWSWEGAGNTEAFF

V gene: TRBV7-3
clone size: -
J gene: TRBJ2-5
D gene: TRBD2
CDR3 DNA: TGTGCCAGCAGCTTAGGCGGGGGGCCTTTTGAGACCCAGTACTTC
CDR3 protein: CASSLGGGPFETQYF

V gene: TRBV5-1
clone size: -
J gene: TRBJ2-5
D gene: -
CDR3 DNA: TGCGCCAGCAGCCAATACCCGGGGCAGGGGAGGACCCAGTACTTC
CDR3 protein: CASSQYPGQGRTQYF

V gene: TRBV2
clone size: -
J gene: TRBJ1-5
D gene: -
CDR3 DNA: TGTGCCAGCAGTGACGGGGAGCGGGGCAGGAGGGGGGTGCCCCAGCATTTT
CDR3 protein: CASSDGERGRRGVPQHF

V gene: TRBV28
clone size: -
J gene: TRBJ2-7
D gene: -
CDR3 DNA: TGTGCCAGCAGTTTGGTGGGGTCCTACGAGCAGTACTTC
CDR3 protein: CASSLVGSYEQYF

V gene: TRBV7-8
clone size: -
J gene: TRBJ1-1
D gene: -
CDR3 DNA: TGTGCCAGCAGCTTAGAACAGAGAGATGAAGCTTTCTTT
CDR3 protein: CASSLEQRDEAFF

V gene: TRBV28
clone size: once
J gene: TRBJ2-2
D gene: -
CDR3 DNA: TGTGCCAGCAGCTCAACGCGTCTCGACAGGCCGAACACCGGGGAGCTGTTTTTT
CDR3 protein: CASSSTRLDRPNTGELFF

V gene: TRBV5-1
clone size: -
J gene: TRBJ1-6
D gene: TRBD1
CDR3 DNA: TGCGCCAGCAGCCGGACAGGGGTTAATTCACCCCTCCACTTT
CDR3 protein: CASSRTGVNSPLHF

V gene: TRBV6-6
clone size: -
J gene: TRBJ2-3
D gene: -
CDR3 DNA: TGTGCCAGCTGCGAGGGGCGAACAGATACGCAGTATTTT
CDR3 protein: CASCEGRTDTQYF

V gene: TRBV6-1
clone size: -
J gene: TRBJ1-6
D gene: -
CDR3 DNA: TGTGCCAGCAGTGAAGGGGCGGGTAATTCACCCCTCCACTTT
CDR3 protein: CASSEGAGNSPLHF

V gene: TRBV7-9
clone size: -
J gene: TRBJ2-7
D gene: -
CDR3 DNA: TGTGCCAGCAGCTTATGGGGCAGCTCCTCTAGTAGCTACTACGAGCAGTACTTC
CDR3 protein: CASSLWGSSSSSYYEQYF

V gene: TRBV4-3
clone size: -
J gene: TRBJ2-3
D gene: TRBD2
CDR3 DNA: TGCGCCAGCAGCCAAGGGACTAGCGGGGGGGCTTGGGATACGCAGTATTTT
CDR3 protein: CASSQGTSGGAWDTQYF

V gene: TRBV10-3
clone size: -
J gene: TRBJ2-1
D gene: TRBD2
CDR3 DNA: TGTGCCATCAGTGGCGGGGGGGTCTACAATGAGCAGTTCTTC
CDR3 protein: CAISGGGVYNEQFF

V gene: TRBV28
clone size: -
J gene: TRBJ2-7
D gene: TRBD1
CDR3 DNA: TGTGCCAGCAGTTTGGACAGGGCACGCTACGAGCAGTACTTC
CDR3 protein: CASSLDRARYEQYF

V gene: TRBV9
clone size: -
J gene: TRBJ1-1
D gene: -
CDR3 DNA: TGTGCCAGCAGCGTATCAGAGACTGAAGCTTTCTTT
CDR3 protein: CASSVSETEAFF

V gene: TRBV7-2
clone size: -
J gene: TRBJ1-1
D gene: -
CDR3 DNA: TGTGCCAGCAGCTTAAGGGCGGTGAACACTGAAGCTTTCTTT
CDR3 protein: CASSLRAVNTEAFF

V gene: TRBV6-5
clone size: -
J gene: TRBJ2-3
D gene: -
CDR3 DNA: TGTGCCAGCCGAACCCCGTCGATCACAGATACGCAGTATTTT
CDR3 protein: CASRTPSITDTQYF

V gene: TRBV6-2/TRBV6-3
clone size: -
J gene: TRBJ2-5
D gene: -
CDR3 DNA: TGTGCCAGCAGCCCTAGGGTCCAAGAGACCCAGTACTTC
CDR3 protein: CASSPRVQETQYF

V gene: TRBV7-9
clone size: -
J gene: TRBJ2-7
D gene: -
CDR3 DNA: TGTGCCAGCAGCGTAGCAACCTCCTACGAGCAGTACTTC
CDR3 protein: CASSVATSYEQYF

V gene: TRBV27
clone size: -
J gene: TRBJ2-7
D gene: -
CDR3 DNA: TGTGCCAGCAGTGGGGAATACAGGGCCTCCTACGAGCAGTACTTC
CDR3 protein: CASSGEYRASYEQYF

V gene: TRBV4-2
clone size: -
J gene: TRBJ2-5
D gene: TRBD2
CDR3 DNA: TGTGCCAGCAGCCCCCTGACTAGCGGGGGGGAAGAGACCCAGTACTTC
CDR3 protein: CASSPLTSGGEETQYF

V gene: TRBV12-3/TRBV12-4
clone size: -
J gene: TRBJ1-6
D gene: -
CDR3 DNA: TGTGCCAGCAGTTTGGGGCAGGGTTCACCCCTCCACTTT
CDR3 protein: CASSLGQGSPLHF